The 7 T cell receptor beta chains in this list originate from one sample, sequenced in a study of STAT5B mutations in CD4+ large granular lymphocyte leukemia. The assay was immunoSEQ multiplex PCR, and TCRdb's table has in-frame clones only and misses some. This sample has 37,000 or so clones; less than 85% occur once, and the top ten carry just under 0.35%. The specimen was CD4+ T cells from blood buffy coats. These receptors were taken from a human donor in good health.

This chain links TRBV4-2 with TRBJ2-1; 7 positions agree with TRBD2. The germline gives CDR1 LGHNA, CDR2 YNFKEQ. The CDR3 is made up of 16 amino acids. Trimming took 0 bases from V and 0 from J; bases not matched to a gene: 2. The DNA for the CDR3 is TGTGCCAGCAGCCAAGACCGGGACTACTCCTACAATGAGCAGTTCTTC. It specifies CASSQDRDYSYNEQFF.

This clone was detected only a few times. CDR3 sequence reads: CASSYGGSRDEQFF. CDR3 in DNA: TGTGCCAGCAGTTACGGGGGTTCTAGGGATGAGCAGTTCTTC. V usage is TRBV6-5 and J usage is TRBJ2-1; D is possibly TRBD1 or TRBD2 (5 bases each). This CDR3 spans 14 amino acids. With 2 bases removed from V and 8 bases from J, the gap between germline ends came to 13 bases. Germline values: CDR1 MNHEY, CDR2 SVGAGI.

CDR3 DNA: TGTGCCAGCTCACCGGGACAGGGAAATGAAAAACTGTTTTTT. Translating it yields CASSPGQGNEKLFF. The rearrangement joins TRBV18 to TRBJ1-4, with 9 bases lining up with TRBD1. The germline V gene has CDR1 KGHSH and CDR2 LQKENI. The CDR3 is 14 amino acids. Trimming removed 3 bases from V and 5 bases from J; junction bases left unmatched: 1.

The chain recombines TRBV30 with TRBJ1-5; D perhaps matches TRBD1 (5 bases). Trimming took 1 base from V and 3 from J, leaving 19 bases between them. This CDR3 is 17 amino acids long. Germline lookup yields CDR1 GTSNPN and CDR2 SVGIG (reference sequence). DNA of the CDR3: TGTGCCTGGAGTGCACGAGCTTCTGGGACGTTCAATCAGCCCCAGCATTTT. It codes for CAWSARASGTFNQPQHF.

The rearrangement uses TRBV5-4 and TRBJ1-6, with D uncertain. The germline V gene has CDR1 SGHNT and CDR2 YYREEE (reference sequence). Trimming shortened V by 0 bases and J by 8 bases, and 9 bases separated the two germline ends. The CDR3 totals 14 residues. CDR3 residues: CASSLVSRDSPLHF. CDR3 sequence (DNA): TGTGCCAGCAGCTTGGTCTCTCGGGATTCACCCCTCCACTTT.

The chain links TRBV25-1 to TRBJ1-2; TRBD1 matches at 8 bases. Germline V gives CDR1 MGHDK, CDR2 SYGVNS. With 2 bases clipped from V and 4 bases from J, the junction kept 6 bases outside the gene matches. The CDR3 consists of 15 residues. CDR3 in DNA: TGTGCCAGCAGTGAACAGGGGGCGCTTATCTATGGCTACACCTTC. This codes for CASSEQGALIYGYTF.

The chain couples TRBV5-1 to TRBJ1-1, with a weak D call TRBD1 (5 bases). The CDR3 loop spans 15 amino acids. Trimming pared 1 base from V and 5 bases from J, leaving 15 bases between. Germline V gives CDR1 SGHRS, CDR2 YFSETQ. This chain's CDR3 is CASSLIGTIGTEAFF. DNA for the CDR3: TGCGCCAGCAGCTTGATAGGGACTATTGGGACTGAAGCTTTCTTT. The full variable domain, rest sourced from reference TRBV5-1 and TRBJ1-1, is KAGVTQTPRYLIKTRGQQVTLSCSPISGHRSVSWYQQTPGQGLQFLFEYFSETQRNKGNFPGRFSGRQFSNSRSEMNVSTLELGDSALYLCASSLIGTIGTEAFFGQGTRLTVV.